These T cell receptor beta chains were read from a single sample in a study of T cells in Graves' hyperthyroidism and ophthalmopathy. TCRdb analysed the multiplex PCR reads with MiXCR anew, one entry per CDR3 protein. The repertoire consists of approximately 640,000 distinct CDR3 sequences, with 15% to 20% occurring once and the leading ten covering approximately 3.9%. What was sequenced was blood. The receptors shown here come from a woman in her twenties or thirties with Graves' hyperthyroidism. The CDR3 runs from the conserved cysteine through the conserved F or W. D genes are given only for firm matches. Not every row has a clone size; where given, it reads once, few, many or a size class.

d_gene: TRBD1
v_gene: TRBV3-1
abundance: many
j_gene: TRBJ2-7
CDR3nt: TGTGCCAGCAGCCACCTCACAGGGGACGAGCAGTACTTC
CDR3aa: CASSHLTGDEQYF

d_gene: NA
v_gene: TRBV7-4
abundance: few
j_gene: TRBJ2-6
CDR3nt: TGTGCCAGATGGGGTTCCGGGGCCAACGTCCTGACTTTC
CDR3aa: CARWGSGANVLTF

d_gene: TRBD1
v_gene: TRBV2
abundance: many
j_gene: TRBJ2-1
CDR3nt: TGTGCCAGCAGTGTACAGGGGCGAGAGCAGTTCTTC
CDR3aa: CASSVQGREQFF

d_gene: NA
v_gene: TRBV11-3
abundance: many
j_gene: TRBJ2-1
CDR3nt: TGTGCCAGCAGCTCCTCGATAGGGCAGTTCTTC
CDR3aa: CASSSSIGQFF

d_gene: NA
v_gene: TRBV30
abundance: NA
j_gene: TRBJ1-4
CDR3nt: TGTGCCTGGCAGGGTTTAGGGGAGGCTAATGAAAAACTGTTTTTT
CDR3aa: CAWQGLGEANEKLFF

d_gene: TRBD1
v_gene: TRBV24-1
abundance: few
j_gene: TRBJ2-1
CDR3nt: TGTGCCACCAGTGACGTACTCTCCGGGACAGGGGGGTCCAATGAGCAGTTCTTC
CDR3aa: CATSDVLSGTGGSNEQFF

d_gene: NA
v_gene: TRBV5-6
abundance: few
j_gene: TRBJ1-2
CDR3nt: TGTGCCAGCAGGCGGAAAACAACGGGCTACACCTTC
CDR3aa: CASRRKTTGYTF

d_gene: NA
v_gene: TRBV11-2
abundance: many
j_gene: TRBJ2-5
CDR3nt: TGTGCCAGCAGCTTAGTAGGATTTTCGGCAGAGACCCAGTACTTC
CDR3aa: CASSLVGFSAETQYF

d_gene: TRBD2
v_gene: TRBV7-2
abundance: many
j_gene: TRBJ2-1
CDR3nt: TGTGCCAGCAGCATATGGGAGGGTAATGAGCAGTTCTTC
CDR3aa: CASSIWEGNEQFF

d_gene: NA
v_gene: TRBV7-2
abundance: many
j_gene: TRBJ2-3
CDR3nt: TGTGCCAGCAGCTCTAGGGTCAGGGATACGCAGTATTTT
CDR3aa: CASSSRVRDTQYF

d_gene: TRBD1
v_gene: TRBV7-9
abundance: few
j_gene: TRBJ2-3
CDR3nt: TGTGCCAGCAGGGGACAGGGAGAAGTTTCGCAGTATTTT
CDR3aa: CASRGQGEVSQYF

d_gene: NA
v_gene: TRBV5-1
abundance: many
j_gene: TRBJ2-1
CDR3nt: TGCGCCAGCCGCCCCCTGGCTCTGGGCAATGAGCAGTTCTTC
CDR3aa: CASRPLALGNEQFF

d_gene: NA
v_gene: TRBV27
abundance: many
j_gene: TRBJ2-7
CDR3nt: TGTGCCAGCAGTTTAGCGGCGAATAATTACGAGCAGTACTTC
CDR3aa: CASSLAANNYEQYF

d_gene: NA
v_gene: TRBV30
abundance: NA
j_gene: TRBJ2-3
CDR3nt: TGTGCCTGGAGTTTGGGGGGAAGCACAGATACGCAGTATTTT
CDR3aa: CAWSLGGSTDTQYF

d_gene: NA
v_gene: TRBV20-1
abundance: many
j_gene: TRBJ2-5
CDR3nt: TGCAGTGCCCCCCGGCCGGAGACGGAGACCCAGTACTTC
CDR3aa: CSAPRPETETQYF

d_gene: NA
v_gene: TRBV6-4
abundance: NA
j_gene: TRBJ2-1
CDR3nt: TGTGCCAGCAGTGACGAGTGGCATCGGGAGCAGTTCTTC
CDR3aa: CASSDEWHREQFF

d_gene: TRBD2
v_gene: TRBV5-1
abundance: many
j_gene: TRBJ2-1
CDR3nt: TGCGCCAGCAGCCCCCGCGGGAGTGCTATGGGCGAGCAGTTCTTC
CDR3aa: CASSPRGSAMGEQFF

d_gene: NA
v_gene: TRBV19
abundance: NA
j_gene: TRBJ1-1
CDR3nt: TGTGCCAGTAGTATTCGGTCAGGAGATGAAGCTTTCTTT
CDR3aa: CASSIRSGDEAFF

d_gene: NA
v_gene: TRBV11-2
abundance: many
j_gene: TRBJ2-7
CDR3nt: TGTGCCAGCAGCTTAACATTAGGAGTGTCTGACGAGCAGTACTTC
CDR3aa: CASSLTLGVSDEQYF

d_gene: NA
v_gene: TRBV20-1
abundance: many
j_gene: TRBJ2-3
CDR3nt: TGCAGTGCTACAGGACCCACAGATACGCAGTATTTT
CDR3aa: CSATGPTDTQYF

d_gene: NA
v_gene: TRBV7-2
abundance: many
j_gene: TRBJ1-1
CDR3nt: TGTGCCAGCAGCTCCTACAGGGATGGCTCTGAAGCTTTCTTT
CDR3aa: CASSSYRDGSEAFF

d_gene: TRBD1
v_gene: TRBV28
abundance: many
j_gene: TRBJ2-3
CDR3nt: TGTGCCGGACAGGGGGCTACAGATACGCAGTATTTT
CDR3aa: CAGQGATDTQYF

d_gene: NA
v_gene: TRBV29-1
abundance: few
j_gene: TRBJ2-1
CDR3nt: TGCAGTACTAGGGACTTTAATGAGCAGTTCTTC
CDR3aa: CSTRDFNEQFF

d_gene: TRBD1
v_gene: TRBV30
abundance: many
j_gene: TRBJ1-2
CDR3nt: TGTGCCTGGAGTGTCACAGGGGGTGGCTACACCTTC
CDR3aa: CAWSVTGGGYTF

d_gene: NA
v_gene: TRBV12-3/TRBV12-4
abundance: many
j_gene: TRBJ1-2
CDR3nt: TGTGCCAGCAGTCCGGGGCGGGGGATTCGTTACTATGGCTACACCTTC
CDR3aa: CASSPGRGIRYYGYTF

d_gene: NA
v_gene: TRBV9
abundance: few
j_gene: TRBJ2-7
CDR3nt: TGTGCCAGCAGCGTAGTCGGAGGGGGCCCATACGAGCAGTACTTC
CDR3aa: CASSVVGGGPYEQYF

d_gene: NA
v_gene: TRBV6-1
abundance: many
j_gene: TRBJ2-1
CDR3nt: TGTGCCAGCAGTAGGACATCTACGAACAATGAGCAGTTCTTC
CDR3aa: CASSRTSTNNEQFF

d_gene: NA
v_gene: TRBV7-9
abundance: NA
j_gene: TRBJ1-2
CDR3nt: TGTGCCAGCGTACCAAGGGGGAGGACGGACGATAACTATGGCTACACCTTC
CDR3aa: CASVPRGRTDDNYGYTF

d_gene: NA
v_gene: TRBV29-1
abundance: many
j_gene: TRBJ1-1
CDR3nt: TGCAGCGTCCCTCAGGGGACTGAAGCTTTCTTT
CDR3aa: CSVPQGTEAFF

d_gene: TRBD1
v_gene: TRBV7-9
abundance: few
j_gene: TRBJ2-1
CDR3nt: TGTGCCAGCAGCTTACCAGGGGGCCACAATGAGCAGTTCTTC
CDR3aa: CASSLPGGHNEQFF

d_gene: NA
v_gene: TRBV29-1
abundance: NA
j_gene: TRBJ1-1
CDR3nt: TGCAGCGTTGAAGATAGGGCGAAGAACACTGAAGCTTTCTTT
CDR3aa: CSVEDRAKNTEAFF

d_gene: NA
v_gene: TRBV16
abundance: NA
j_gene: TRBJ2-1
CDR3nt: TGTGCCAGCAGCCAATATTCCAGGGCCCCCTACAATGAGCAGTTCTTC
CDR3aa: CASSQYSRAPYNEQFF

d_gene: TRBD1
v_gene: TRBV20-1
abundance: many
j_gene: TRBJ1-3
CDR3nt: TGCAGTGGTACGACAGGGGTCCGAAACACCATATATTTT
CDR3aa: CSGTTGVRNTIYF

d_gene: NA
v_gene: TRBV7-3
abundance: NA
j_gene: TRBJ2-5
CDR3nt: TGTGCCAGCAGCTCAAGTCCGGCCGGAGAGACCCAGTACTTC
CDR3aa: CASSSSPAGETQYF

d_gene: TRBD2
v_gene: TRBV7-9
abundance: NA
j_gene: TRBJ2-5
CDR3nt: TGTGCCAGCAGCTTCCCCAGGAGCGGGGACCAAGAGACCCAGTACTTC
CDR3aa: CASSFPRSGDQETQYF

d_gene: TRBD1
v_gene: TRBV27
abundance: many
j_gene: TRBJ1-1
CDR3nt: TGTGCCAGCACCAGTGGGGGGGCAGGGGGCACTGAAGCTTTCTTT
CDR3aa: CASTSGGAGGTEAFF

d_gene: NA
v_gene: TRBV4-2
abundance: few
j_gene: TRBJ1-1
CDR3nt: TGTGCCAGCAGCCAAGTAGAGTCGGCGGGGACGGGCACTGAAGCTTTCTTT
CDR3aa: CASSQVESAGTGTEAFF

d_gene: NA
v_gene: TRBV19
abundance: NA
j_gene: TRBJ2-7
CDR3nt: TGTGCCAGTAGTATTTTAGCCGGGACTTTCTCCTACGAGCAGTACTTC
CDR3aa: CASSILAGTFSYEQYF

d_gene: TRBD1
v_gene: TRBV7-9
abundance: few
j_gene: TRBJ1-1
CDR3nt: TGTGCCAGCAGCTTAGCGCGTCAGGGGGCAGGAGACACCGAAGCTTTCTTT
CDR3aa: CASSLARQGAGDTEAFF

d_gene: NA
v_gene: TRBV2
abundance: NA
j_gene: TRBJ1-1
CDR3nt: TGTGCCAGCAGTGATGGGCCTAGAGCTTTCTTT
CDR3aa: CASSDGPRAFF

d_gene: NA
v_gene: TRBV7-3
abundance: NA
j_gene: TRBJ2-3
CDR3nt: TGTGCCAGCAGCCCAACCGGCGGAGATACGCAGTATTTT
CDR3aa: CASSPTGGDTQYF

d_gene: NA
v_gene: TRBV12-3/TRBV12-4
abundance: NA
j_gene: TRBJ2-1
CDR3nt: TGTGCCAGCAGCCCCGGTCGGGGATTCGGAGATGAGCAGTTCTTC
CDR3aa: CASSPGRGFGDEQFF

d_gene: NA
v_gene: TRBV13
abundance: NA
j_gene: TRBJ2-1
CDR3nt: TGTGCCAGCAGCTTAGAATCTGGGGACGACTACAATGAGCAGTTCTTC
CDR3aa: CASSLESGDDYNEQFF

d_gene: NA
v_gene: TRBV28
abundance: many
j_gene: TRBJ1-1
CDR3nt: TGTGCCAGCAGTTTCCGAAACACTGAAGCTTTCTTT
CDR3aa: CASSFRNTEAFF

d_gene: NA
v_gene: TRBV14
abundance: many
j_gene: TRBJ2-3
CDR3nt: TGTGCCAGCAGCCAACTTCGTGCAGATACGCAGTATTTT
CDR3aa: CASSQLRADTQYF

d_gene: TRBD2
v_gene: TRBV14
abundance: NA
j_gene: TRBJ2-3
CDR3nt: TGTGCCAGCAGCCAAGAGGCGGCTAGCGGGAGGGGGCAGTATTTT
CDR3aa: CASSQEAASGRGQYF

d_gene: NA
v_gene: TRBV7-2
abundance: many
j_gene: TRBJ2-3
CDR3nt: TGCGCAGTCAGGTGGGAGACCACAGATACGCAGTATTTT
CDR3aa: CAVRWETTDTQYF

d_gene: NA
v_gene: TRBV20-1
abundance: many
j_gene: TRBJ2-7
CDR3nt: TGCAGTGCTAGAAACGGGGCACTGGGATACGAGCAGTACTTC
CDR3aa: CSARNGALGYEQYF